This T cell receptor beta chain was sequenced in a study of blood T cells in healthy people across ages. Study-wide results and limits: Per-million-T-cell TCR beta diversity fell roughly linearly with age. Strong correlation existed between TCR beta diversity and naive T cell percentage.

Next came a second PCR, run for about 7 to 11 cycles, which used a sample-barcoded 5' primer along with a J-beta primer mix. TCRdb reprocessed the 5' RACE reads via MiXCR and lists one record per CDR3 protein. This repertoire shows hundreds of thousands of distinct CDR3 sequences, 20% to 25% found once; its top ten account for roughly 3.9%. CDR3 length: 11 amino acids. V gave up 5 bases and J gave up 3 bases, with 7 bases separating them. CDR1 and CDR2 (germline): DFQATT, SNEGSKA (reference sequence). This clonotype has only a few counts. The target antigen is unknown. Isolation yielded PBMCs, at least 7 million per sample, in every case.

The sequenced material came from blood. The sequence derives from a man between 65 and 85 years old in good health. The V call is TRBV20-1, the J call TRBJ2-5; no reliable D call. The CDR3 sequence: CSASAKETQYF. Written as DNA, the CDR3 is TGCAGTGCTTCTGCTAAAGAGACCCAGTACTTC.